The clone carrying this TCR beta chain was detected once. Its target is not known. V was pared by 5 bases and J by 12 bases, with 18 bases of the junction left unmatched. The germline CDR1 and CDR2 sequences are SGDLS and YYNGEE. The CDR3 is 15 amino acids. These data are taken from a study of CD8+CD57+ T cells in acquired aplastic anemia. Background on the study: Sorted CD4+ and CD8+ cell DNA averaged about 3 ug. Healthy donors had, on average, around 9.9 million reads for their CD4+ cells. Overall study findings and caveats: Patients and healthy controls showed no significant CD8+ Simpson's diversity difference.

Genomic DNA served as template for TCR beta VDJ and CDR3 profiling. Using its own MiXCR run on the reads, TCRdb lists one record per CDR3 protein. The sample includes hundreds of thousands of distinct CDR3 sequences, about two thirds of them seen just once. The TCR originated in a human donor in good health, serving as a control. The chain employs TRBV9 and TRBJ1-2; 8 bases fit TRBD1. Input material: sorted CD4+, CD8+, or CD8+CD57+ T cells (not recorded which) from PBMCs. CDR3 DNA: TGTGCCAGCAGAGTAAACAGGGGGTTGGACACCGGGGACACCTTC. Translated: CASRVNRGLDTGDTF.